Sequencing of this T cell receptor (beta chain) was carried out in a study of blood T cell repertoires in COVID-19. Study details: Donors in the United States, Italy and Spain gave samples during acute or convalescent COVID-19. PBMCs, B-cell-depleted T cells, or T cells were the source of the cDNA or gDNA that made up the material.

In the original processing: Reference gene primer amplification in the assay estimated nucleated cell counts. Assay used: immunoSEQ multiplex PCR; TCRdb lists only in-frame clones, some missing. V, J and clone size are taken as reported in that table, and D and trimming were inferred from the DNA itself. The table shows roughly 320,000 clones, with about 82% occurring only once. There are 16 residues in the CDR3. Germline assignment: CDR1 SEHNR and CDR2 FQNEAQ (reference sequence). V dropped 2 bases and J dropped 2; count of bases not matched to a gene: 4. The sequenced sample was peripheral blood. This chain joins TRBV7-9 and TRBJ2-3; TRBD1 aligns across 10 bases. The sequence derives from a human donor in a cohort sampled during active COVID-19. The CDR3 DNA reads as TGTGCCAGCAGCTTATTCGGGACAGGGGACACAGATACGCAGTATTTT. This codes for CASSLFGTGDTDTQYF.